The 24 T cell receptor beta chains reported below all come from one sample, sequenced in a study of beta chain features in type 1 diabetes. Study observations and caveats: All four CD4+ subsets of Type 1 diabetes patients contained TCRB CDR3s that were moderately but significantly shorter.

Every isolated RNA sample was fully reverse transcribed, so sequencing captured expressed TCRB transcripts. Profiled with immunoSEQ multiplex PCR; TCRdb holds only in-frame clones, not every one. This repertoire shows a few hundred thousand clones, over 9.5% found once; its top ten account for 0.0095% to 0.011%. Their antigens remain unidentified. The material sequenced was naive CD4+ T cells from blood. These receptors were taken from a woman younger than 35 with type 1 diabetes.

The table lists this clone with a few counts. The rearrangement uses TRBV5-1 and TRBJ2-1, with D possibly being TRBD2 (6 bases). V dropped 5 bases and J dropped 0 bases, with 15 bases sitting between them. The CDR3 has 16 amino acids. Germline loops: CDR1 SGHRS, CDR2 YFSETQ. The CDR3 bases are TGCGCCAGCAGTGGGGGAGGCGGCAGCTCCTACAATGAGCAGTTCTTC. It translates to CASSGGGGSSYNEQFF.

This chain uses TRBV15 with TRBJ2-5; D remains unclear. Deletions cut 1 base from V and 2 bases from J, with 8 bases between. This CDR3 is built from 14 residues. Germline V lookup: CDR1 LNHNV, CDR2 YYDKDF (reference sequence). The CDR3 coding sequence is TGTGCCACCAGCAGAGTGGGCAGGCAAGAGACCCAGTACTTC. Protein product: CATSRVGRQETQYF.

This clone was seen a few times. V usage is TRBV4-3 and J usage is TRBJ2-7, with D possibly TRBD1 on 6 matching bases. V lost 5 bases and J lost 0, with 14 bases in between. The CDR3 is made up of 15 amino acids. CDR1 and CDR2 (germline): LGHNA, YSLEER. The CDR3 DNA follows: TGCGCCAGCAGCTTCGGTCAGGGGAGCTCCTACGAGCAGTACTTC. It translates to CASSFGQGSSYEQYF.

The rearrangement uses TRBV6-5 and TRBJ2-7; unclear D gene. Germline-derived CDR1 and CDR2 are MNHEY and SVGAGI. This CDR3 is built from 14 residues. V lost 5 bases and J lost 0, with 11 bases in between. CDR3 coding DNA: TGTGCCAGCAGTCCCGATGGCGGCTCCTACGAGCAGTACTTC. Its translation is CASSPDGGSYEQYF.

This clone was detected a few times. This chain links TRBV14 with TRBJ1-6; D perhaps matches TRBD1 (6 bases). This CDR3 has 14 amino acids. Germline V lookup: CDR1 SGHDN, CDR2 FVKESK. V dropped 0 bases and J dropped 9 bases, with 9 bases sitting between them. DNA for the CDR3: TGTGCCAGCAGCCAAGACAGGGGTAGTTCACCCCTCCACTTT. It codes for CASSQDRGSSPLHF. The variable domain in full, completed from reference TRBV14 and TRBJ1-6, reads EAGVTQFPSHSVIEKGQTVTLRCDPISGHDNLYWYRRVMGKEIKFLLHFVKESKQDESGMPNNRFLAERTGGTYSTLKVQPAELEDSGVYFCASSQDRGSSPLHFGNGTRLTVT.

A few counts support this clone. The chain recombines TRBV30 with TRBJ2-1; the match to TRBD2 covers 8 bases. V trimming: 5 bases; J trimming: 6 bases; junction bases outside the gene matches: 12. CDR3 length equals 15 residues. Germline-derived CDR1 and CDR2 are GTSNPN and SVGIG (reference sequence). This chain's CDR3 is CAWVGSGGLLNEQFF. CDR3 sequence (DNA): TGTGCCTGGGTAGGGTCGGGAGGGCTTCTCAATGAGCAGTTCTTC.

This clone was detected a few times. CDR3 loop: CAWNRYTEAFF. CDR3 sequence (DNA): TGTGCCTGGAACAGATACACTGAAGCTTTCTTT. The chain links TRBV30 to TRBJ1-1; no clear D gene. V was pared by 4 bases and J by 3 bases, with 6 bases between. This CDR3 is built from 11 residues. Per germline, CDR1 GTSNPN and CDR2 SVGIG (reference sequence).

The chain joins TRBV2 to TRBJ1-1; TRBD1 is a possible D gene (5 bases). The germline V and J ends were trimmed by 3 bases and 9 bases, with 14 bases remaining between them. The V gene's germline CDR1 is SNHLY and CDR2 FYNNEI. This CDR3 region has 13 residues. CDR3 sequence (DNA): TGTGCCAGCAGTGACCTCGGGCAGGGCAAAGCTTTCTTT. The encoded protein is CASSDLGQGKAFF.

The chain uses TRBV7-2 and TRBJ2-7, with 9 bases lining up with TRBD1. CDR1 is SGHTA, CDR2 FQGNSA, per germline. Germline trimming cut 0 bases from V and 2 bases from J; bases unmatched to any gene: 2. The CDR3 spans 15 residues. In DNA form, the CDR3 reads TGTGCCAGCAGCTTAGCGGACAGGGGTACCTACGAGCAGTACTTC. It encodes CASSLADRGTYEQYF.

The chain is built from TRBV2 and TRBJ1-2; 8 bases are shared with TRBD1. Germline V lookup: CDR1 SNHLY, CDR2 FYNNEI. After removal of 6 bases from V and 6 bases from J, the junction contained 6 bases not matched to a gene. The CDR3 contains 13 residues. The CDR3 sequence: CASRGPGQDGYTF. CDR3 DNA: TGTGCCAGCAGGGGACCGGGACAGGATGGCTACACCTTC.

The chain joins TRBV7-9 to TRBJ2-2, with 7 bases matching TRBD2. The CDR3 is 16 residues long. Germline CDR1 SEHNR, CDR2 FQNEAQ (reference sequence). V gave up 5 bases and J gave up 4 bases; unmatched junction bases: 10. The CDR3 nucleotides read TGTGCCAGCAGCGCAAGAGCGGGGCTGGGCACCGGGGAGCTGTTTTTT. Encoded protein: CASSARAGLGTGELFF.

The DNA for the CDR3 is TGCGCCAGCAGCCGCGGACTGGAGAGTCAGCCCCAGCATTTT. Translated: CASSRGLESQPQHF. J is TRBJ1-5 and V is TRBV4-1; D remains ambiguous. The germline CDR1 and CDR2 sequences are MGHRA and YSYEKL. With 4 bases removed from V and 6 bases from J, the gap between germline ends came to 13 bases. The CDR3 totals 14 residues.

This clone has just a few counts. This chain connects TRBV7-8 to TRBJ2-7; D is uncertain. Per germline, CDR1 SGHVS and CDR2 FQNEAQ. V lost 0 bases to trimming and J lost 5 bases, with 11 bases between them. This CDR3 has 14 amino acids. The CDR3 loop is CASSLAPSPNEQYF. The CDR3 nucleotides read TGTGCCAGCAGCTTAGCGCCAAGCCCGAACGAGCAGTACTTC.

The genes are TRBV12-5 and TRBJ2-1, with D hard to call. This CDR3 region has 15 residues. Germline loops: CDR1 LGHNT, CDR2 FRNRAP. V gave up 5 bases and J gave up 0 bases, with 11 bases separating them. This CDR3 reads CASGLTRSSYNEQFF. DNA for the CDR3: TGTGCTAGTGGTCTTACAAGGAGCTCCTACAATGAGCAGTTCTTC.

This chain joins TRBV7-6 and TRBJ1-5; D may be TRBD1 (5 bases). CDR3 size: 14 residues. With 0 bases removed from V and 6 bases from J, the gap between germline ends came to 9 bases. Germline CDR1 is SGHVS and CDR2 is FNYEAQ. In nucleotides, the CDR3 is TGTGCCAGCAGCTTAGCCGGAAGGGGTCAGCCCCAGCATTTT. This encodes CASSLAGRGQPQHF.

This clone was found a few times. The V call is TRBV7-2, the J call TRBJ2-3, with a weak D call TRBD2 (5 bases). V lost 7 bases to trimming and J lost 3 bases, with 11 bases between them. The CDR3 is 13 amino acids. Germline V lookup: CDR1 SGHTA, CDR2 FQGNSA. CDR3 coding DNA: TGTGCCAGCATGCTCCAGCGGACAGATACGCAGTATTTT. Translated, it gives CASMLQRTDTQYF.

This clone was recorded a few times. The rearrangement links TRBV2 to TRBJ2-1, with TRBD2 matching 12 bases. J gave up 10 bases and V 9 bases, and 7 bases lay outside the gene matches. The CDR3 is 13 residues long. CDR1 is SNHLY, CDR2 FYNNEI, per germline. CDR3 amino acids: CARKLAGGREQFF. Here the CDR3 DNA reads TGTGCCAGGAAACTAGCGGGAGGCCGGGAGCAGTTCTTC.

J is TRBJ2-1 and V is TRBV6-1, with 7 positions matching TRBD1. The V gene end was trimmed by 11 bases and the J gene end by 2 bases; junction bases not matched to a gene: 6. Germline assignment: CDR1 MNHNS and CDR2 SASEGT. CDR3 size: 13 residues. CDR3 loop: CAGEGTAYNEQFF. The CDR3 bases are TGTGCCGGGGAAGGGACAGCCTACAATGAGCAGTTCTTC.

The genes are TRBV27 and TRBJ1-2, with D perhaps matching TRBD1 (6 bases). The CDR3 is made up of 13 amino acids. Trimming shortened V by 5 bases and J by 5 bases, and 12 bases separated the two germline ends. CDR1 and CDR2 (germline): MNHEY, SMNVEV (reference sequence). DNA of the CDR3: TGTGCCAGCAGTCTCCAGAGGGGGTATGGCTACACCTTC. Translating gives CASSLQRGYGYTF.

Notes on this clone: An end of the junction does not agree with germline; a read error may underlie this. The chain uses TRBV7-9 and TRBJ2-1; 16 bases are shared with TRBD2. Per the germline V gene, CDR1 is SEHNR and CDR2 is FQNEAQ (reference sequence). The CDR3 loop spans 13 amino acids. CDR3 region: CGAGTSGRGEQFF. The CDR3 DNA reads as TGCGGTGCCGGGACTAGCGGGAGGGGGGAGCAGTTCTTC.

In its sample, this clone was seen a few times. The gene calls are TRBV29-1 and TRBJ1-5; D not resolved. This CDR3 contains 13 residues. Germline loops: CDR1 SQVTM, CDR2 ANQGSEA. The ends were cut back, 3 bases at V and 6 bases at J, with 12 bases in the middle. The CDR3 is CSVDSGVGQPQHF. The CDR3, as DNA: TGCAGCGTTGATTCCGGGGTGGGTCAGCCCCAGCATTTT.

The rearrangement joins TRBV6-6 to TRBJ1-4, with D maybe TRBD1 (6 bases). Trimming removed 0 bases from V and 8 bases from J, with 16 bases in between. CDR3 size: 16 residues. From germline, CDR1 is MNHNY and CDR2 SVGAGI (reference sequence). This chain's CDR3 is CASSYSTRGAVEKLFF. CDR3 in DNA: TGTGCCAGCAGTTACTCGACGCGGGGGGCCGTCGAAAAACTGTTTTTT.

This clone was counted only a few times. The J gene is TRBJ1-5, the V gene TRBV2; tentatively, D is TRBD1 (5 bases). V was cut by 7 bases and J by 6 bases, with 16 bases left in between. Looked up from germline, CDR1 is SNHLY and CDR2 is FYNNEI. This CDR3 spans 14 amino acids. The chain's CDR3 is CASTWGGGGQPQHF. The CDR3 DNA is TGTGCCAGCACCTGGGGGGGTGGAGGTCAGCCCCAGCATTTT.

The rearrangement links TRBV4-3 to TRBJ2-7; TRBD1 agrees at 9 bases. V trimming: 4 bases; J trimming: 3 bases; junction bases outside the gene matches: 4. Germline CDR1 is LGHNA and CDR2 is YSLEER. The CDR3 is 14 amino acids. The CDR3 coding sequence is TGCGCCAGCAGCCCAGGGACAGGGCTCTACGAGCAGTACTTC. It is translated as CASSPGTGLYEQYF.